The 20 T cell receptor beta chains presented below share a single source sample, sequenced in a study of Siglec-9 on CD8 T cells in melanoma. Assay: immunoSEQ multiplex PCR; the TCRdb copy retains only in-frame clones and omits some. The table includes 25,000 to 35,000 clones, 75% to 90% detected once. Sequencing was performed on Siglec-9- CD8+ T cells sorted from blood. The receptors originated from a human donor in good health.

CDR3 nucleotide sequence: TGTGCCAGCAGCTTAGGGGGTGACACCGGGGAGCTGTTTTTT. Protein: CASSLGGDTGELFF. The chain combines TRBV11-2 with TRBJ2-2; D is ambiguous. In germline, CDR1 is SGHAT, CDR2 FQNNGV. Trimming took 1 base from V and 3 from J, leaving 6 bases between them. This CDR3 spans 14 amino acids.

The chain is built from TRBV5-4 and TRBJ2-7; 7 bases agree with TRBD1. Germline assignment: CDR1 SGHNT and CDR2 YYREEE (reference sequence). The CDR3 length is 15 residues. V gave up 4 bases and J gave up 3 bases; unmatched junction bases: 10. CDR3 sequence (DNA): TGTGCCAGCAGCCCTAGACAGGGACCGTTCTACGAGCAGTACGTC. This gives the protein CASSPRQGPFYEQYV.

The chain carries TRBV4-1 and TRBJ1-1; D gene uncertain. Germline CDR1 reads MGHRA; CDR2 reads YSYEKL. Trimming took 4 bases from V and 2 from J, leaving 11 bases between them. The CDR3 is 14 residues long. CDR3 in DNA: TGCGCCAGCAGCCTGCACAGCGCAAACACTGAAGCTTTCTTT. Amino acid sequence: CASSLHSANTEAFF.

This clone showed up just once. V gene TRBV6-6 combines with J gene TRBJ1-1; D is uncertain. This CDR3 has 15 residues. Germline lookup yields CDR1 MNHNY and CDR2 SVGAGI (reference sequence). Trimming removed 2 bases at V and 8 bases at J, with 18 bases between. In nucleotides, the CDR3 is TGTGCCAGCAGTTACGCGGGTGGGCCAGTCGCGGAAGCTTTCTTT. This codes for CASSYAGGPVAEAFF.

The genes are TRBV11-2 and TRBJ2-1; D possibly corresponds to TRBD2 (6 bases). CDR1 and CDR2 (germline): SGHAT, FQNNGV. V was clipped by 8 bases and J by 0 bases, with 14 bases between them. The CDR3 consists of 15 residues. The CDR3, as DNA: TGTGCCAGCCAGGAGGGCCCCAGCTCCTACAATGAGCAGTTCTTC. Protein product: CASQEGPSSYNEQFF.

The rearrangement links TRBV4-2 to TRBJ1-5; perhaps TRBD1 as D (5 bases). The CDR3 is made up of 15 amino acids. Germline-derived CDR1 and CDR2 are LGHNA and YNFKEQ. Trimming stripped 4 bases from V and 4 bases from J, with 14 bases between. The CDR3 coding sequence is TGTGCCAGCAGCCGGACTTGGGGCGGTAATCAGCCCCAGCATTTT. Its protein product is CASSRTWGGNQPQHF.

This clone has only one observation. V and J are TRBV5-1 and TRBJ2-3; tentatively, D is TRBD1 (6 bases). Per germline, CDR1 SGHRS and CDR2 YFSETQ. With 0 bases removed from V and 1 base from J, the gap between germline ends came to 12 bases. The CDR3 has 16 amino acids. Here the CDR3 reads CASSLGHREGTDTQYF. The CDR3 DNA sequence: TGCGCCAGCAGCTTGGGGCACAGGGAAGGCACAGATACGCAGTATTTT.

The CDR3 DNA follows: TGTGCCAGCAGCTTAGGAGGGCGGCATAGCACAGATACGCAGTATTTT. As protein: CASSLGGRHSTDTQYF. This chain connects TRBV13 to TRBJ2-3, with D unclear. The CDR3 consists of 16 residues. Germline values: CDR1 PRHDT, CDR2 FYEKMQ (reference sequence). V was pared by 0 bases and J by 0 bases, with 10 bases between. Using reference TRBV13 and TRBJ2-3 for the parts outside the CDR3, the full variable domain is AAGVIQSPRHLIKEKRETATLKCYPIPRHDTVYWYQQGPGQDPQFLISFYEKMQSDKGSIPDRFSAQQFSDYHSELNMSSLELGDSALYFCASSLGGRHSTDTQYFGPGTRLTVL.

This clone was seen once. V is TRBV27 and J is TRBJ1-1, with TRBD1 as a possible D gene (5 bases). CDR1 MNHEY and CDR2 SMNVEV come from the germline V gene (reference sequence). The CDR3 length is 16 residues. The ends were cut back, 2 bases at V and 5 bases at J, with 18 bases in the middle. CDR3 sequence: CASSLRWGELRTEAFF. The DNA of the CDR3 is TGTGCCAGCAGTTTACGGTGGGGCGAATTGAGGACTGAAGCTTTCTTT.

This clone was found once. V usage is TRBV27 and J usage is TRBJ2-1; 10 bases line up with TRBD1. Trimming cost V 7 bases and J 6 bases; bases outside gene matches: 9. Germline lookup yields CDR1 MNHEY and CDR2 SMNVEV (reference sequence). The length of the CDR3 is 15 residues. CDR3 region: CASTTGTGVTNEQFF. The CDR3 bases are TGTGCCAGCACCACCGGGACAGGGGTCACCAATGAGCAGTTCTTC.

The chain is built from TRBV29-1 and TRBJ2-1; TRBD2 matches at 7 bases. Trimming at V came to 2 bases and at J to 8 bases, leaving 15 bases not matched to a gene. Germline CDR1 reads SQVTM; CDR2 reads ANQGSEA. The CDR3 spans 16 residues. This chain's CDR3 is CSVETPSGPNAYEQFF. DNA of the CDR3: TGCAGCGTTGAAACTCCTAGCGGACCAAACGCCTATGAGCAGTTCTTC.

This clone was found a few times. CDR3 sequence (DNA): TGTGCCAGCTCACCGAACAGGGGGAATTCACCCCTCCACTTT. It is translated as CASSPNRGNSPLHF. V is TRBV18 and J is TRBJ1-6; 8 bases match TRBD1. The J segment lost 7 bases and the V segment lost 3 bases, leaving 2 bases of the junction unmatched. The CDR3 contains 14 residues. Germline V CDR1 and CDR2: KGHSH, LQKENI.

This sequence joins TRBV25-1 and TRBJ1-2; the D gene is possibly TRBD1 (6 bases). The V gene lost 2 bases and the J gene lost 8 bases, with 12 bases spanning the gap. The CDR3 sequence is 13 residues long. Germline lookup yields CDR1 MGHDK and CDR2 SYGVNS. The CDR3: CASSEGWGRGYTF. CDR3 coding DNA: TGTGCCAGCAGTGAAGGTTGGGGGCGCGGCTACACCTTC.

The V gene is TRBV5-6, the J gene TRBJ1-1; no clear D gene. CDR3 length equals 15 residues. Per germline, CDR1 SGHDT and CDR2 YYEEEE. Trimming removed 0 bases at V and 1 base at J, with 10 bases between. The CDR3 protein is CASSLGSVRNTEAFF. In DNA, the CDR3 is TGTGCCAGCAGCTTGGGGTCGGTCCGGAACACTGAAGCTTTCTTT.

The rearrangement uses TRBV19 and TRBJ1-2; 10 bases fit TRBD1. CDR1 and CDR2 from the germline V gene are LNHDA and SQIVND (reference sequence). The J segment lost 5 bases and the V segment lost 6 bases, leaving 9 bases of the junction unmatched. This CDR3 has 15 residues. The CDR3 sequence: CASSSRQGALYGYTF. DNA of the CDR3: TGTGCCAGTAGCAGCAGACAGGGGGCATTGTATGGCTACACCTTC.

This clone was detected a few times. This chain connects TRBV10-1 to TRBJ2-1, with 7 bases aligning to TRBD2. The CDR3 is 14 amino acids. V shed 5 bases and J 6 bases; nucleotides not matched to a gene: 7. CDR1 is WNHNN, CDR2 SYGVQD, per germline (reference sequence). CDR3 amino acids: CASSYPGTINEQFF. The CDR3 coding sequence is TGCGCCAGCAGTTACCCAGGGACTATCAATGAGCAGTTCTTC.

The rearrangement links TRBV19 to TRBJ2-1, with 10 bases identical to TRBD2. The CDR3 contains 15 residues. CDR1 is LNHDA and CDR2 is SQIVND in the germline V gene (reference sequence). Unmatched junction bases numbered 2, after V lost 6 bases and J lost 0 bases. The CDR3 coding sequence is TGTGCCAGTAGACTAGCGGGGCGCTCCTACAATGAGCAGTTCTTC. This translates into CASRLAGRSYNEQFF.

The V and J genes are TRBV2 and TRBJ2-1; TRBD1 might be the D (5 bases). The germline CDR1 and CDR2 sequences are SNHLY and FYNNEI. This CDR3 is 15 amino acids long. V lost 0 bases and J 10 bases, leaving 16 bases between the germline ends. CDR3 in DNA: TGTGCCAGCAGTGAAGCGGATAAGGGGCCCCTGGAGCAGTTCTTC. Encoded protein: CASSEADKGPLEQFF.

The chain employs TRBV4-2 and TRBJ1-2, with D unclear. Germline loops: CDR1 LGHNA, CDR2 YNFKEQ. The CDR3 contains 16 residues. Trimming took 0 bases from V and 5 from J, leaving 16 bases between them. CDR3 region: CASSQDTVPSRYGYTF. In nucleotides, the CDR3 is TGTGCCAGCAGCCAAGATACAGTTCCCTCTCGTTATGGCTACACCTTC.

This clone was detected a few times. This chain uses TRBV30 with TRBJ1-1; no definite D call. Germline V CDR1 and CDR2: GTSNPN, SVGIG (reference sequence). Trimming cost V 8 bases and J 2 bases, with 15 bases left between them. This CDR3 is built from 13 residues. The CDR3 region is CAIVGSGNTEAFF. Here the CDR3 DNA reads TGTGCCATAGTGGGGTCAGGCAACACTGAAGCTTTCTTT.